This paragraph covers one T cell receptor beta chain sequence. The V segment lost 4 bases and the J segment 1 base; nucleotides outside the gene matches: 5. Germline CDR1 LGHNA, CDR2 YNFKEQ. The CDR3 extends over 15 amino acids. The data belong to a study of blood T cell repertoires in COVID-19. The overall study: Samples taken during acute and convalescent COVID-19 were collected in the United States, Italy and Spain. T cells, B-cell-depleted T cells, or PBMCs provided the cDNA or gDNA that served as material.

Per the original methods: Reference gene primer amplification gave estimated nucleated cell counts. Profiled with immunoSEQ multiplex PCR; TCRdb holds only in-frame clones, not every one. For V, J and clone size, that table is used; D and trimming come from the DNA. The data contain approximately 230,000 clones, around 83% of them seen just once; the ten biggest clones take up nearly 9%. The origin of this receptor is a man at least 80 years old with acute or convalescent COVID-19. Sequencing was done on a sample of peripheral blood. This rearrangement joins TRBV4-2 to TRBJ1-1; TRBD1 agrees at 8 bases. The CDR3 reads CASSPGQAENTEAFF. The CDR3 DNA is TGTGCCAGCAGCCCGGGACAGGCGGAGAACACTGAAGCTTTCTTT.